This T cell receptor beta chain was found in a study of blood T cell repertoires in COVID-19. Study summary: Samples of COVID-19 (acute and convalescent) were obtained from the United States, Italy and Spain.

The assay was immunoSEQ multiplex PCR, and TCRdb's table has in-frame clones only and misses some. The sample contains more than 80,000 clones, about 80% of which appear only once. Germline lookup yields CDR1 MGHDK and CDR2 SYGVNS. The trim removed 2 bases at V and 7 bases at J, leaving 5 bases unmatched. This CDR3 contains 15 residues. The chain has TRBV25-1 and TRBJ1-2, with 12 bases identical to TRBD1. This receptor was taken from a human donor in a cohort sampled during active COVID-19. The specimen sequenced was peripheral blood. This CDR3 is CASSERDRGPSGYTF. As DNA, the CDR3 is TGTGCCAGCAGTGAACGGGACAGGGGGCCTAGTGGCTACACCTTC.